The 5 T cell receptor beta chains listed next were all sequenced from one sample in a study of T-cell reconstitution after alpha-beta-depleted transplantation in children. For TCRbeta, the library was prepared with unique molecular identifiers. One entry per CDR3 protein results from TCRdb running MiXCR on the PCR reads. The repertoire holds about 150,000 distinct CDR3 sequences, with over 8.5% as singletons. The sequencing used PBMCs, collected before TCRalphabeta/CD19-depleted stem cell transplant. All receptors derive from a boy aged 2 to 10 with acute myeloid leukemia, due to receive a stem cell transplant.

This clonotype was detected ten times or more. The chain links TRBV12-3 or TRBV12-4 to TRBJ2-1; 10 bases are shared with TRBD2. This CDR3 has 15 residues. V shed 7 bases, J shed 2 bases, and the junction held 5 bases outside the gene matches. CDR3 DNA: TGTGCCAGCACCCCAGCGGGAGGGCCCTACAATGAGCAGTTCTTC. Protein product: CASTPAGGPYNEQFF.

This clonotype was counted many times. For the CDR3, the DNA is TGCGCCAGCAGCCAAGTAAGGGACTCGGAGACCCAGTACTTC. This gives the protein CASSQVRDSETQYF. The rearrangement links TRBV4-1 to TRBJ2-5; D may be TRBD2 (6 bases). The length of the CDR3 is 14 residues. Germline CDR1 and CDR2: MGHRA and YSYEKL. V shed 1 base and J shed 5 bases, with 11 bases lying between them.

CDR3 sequence reads: CACSPRWGERGYSYNEQFF. DNA of the CDR3: TGTGCCTGCTCCCCCCGATGGGGGGAGCGGGGGTACTCCTACAATGAGCAGTTCTTC. The chain is built from TRBV12-3 or TRBV12-4 and TRBJ2-1; 8 nucleotides line up with TRBD2. The CDR3 has 19 amino acids. The trim removed 11 bases at V and 0 bases at J, leaving 21 bases unmatched.

This clonotype was counted ten times or more. The chain has TRBV2 and TRBJ2-2; a possible D gene is TRBD1 (5 bases). V was clipped by 6 bases and J by 0 bases, with 11 bases between them. The length of the CDR3 is 15 residues. Germline-derived CDR1 and CDR2 are SNHLY and FYNNEI. The CDR3 region has the DNA TGTGCCAGCAGGAGACAGAGTACGAACACCGGGGAGCTGTTTTTT. This sequence encodes CASRRQSTNTGELFF.

The J gene is TRBJ2-1, the V gene TRBV19; TRBD1 or TRBD2 may be the D gene (5 bases each). V was trimmed by 0 bases and J by 12 bases, leaving 24 bases between them. Per the germline V gene, CDR1 is LNHDA and CDR2 is SQIVND (reference sequence). The CDR3 runs 17 residues. The CDR3 here is CASSIELGLAPIGVQFF. Here the CDR3 DNA reads TGTGCCAGTAGTATAGAATTGGGGCTAGCTCCAATTGGAGTGCAGTTCTTC.